The following is a TCR beta chain sequence with its context. Its antigen remains unknown. The data were taken from a study of T cells after yellow fever vaccination. Study context: It was SMART-Seq v4 Ultra Low Input that prepared the fractions with low cell numbers.

TCRdb redid the calling of the 5' RACE reads with MiXCR, one entry per CDR3 protein. The table has some 560,000 distinct CDR3 sequences, roughly 21% seen once. V was clipped by 0 bases and J by 3 bases, with 18 bases between them. CDR1 is MGHRA, CDR2 YSYEKL, per germline. CDR3 length equals 17 residues. Notes on the study in general: Though it reached lower strength, the secondary response hit its peak faster, day 5 versus 15. Contamination by abundant bulk-population clonotypes could be present in FACS-sorted repertoires.

The V gene is TRBV4-1, the J gene TRBJ2-7; the D is unclear. The sequence was collected from a man aged 25-40 years who received the YFV17D yellow fever vaccine. Source: PBMCs, taken 15 days after the yellow fever booster vaccination. In DNA form, the CDR3 reads TGCGCCAGCAGCCAAGATCTTACAGCCCACGATTACTACGAGCAGTACTTC. Its protein is CASSQDLTAHDYYEQYF.